This T cell receptor beta chain was captured in a study of T cells in Graves' hyperthyroidism and ophthalmopathy. In regard to this clonotype: Its antigen is undetermined.

Study-wide results and caveats: Prediction of ophthalmopathy progression came a median approximately 6.6 months pre-onset.

Germline V CDR1 and CDR2: MGHDK, SYGVNS. V lost 2 bases to trimming and J lost 1 base, with 11 bases between them. CDR3 length equals 15 residues. Amplification targeted TCR beta CDR3 regions from RNA transcripts. Using the HTBI primer set, a first-round RT-PCR was run on the TCR CDR3. Each CDR3 protein gets one entry after TCRdb re-called the multiplex PCR reads with MiXCR. The sample lists about 560,000 distinct CDR3 sequences; 16% were seen once. This clonotype was sampled from a woman in her late teens or twenties with Graves' hyperthyroidism. Sample: blood. V gene TRBV25-1 combines with J gene TRBJ1-1, with unresolved D. The CDR3: CASSETPDGNTEAFF. The CDR3, as DNA: TGTGCCAGCAGTGAAACCCCTGACGGGAACACTGAAGCTTTCTTT.